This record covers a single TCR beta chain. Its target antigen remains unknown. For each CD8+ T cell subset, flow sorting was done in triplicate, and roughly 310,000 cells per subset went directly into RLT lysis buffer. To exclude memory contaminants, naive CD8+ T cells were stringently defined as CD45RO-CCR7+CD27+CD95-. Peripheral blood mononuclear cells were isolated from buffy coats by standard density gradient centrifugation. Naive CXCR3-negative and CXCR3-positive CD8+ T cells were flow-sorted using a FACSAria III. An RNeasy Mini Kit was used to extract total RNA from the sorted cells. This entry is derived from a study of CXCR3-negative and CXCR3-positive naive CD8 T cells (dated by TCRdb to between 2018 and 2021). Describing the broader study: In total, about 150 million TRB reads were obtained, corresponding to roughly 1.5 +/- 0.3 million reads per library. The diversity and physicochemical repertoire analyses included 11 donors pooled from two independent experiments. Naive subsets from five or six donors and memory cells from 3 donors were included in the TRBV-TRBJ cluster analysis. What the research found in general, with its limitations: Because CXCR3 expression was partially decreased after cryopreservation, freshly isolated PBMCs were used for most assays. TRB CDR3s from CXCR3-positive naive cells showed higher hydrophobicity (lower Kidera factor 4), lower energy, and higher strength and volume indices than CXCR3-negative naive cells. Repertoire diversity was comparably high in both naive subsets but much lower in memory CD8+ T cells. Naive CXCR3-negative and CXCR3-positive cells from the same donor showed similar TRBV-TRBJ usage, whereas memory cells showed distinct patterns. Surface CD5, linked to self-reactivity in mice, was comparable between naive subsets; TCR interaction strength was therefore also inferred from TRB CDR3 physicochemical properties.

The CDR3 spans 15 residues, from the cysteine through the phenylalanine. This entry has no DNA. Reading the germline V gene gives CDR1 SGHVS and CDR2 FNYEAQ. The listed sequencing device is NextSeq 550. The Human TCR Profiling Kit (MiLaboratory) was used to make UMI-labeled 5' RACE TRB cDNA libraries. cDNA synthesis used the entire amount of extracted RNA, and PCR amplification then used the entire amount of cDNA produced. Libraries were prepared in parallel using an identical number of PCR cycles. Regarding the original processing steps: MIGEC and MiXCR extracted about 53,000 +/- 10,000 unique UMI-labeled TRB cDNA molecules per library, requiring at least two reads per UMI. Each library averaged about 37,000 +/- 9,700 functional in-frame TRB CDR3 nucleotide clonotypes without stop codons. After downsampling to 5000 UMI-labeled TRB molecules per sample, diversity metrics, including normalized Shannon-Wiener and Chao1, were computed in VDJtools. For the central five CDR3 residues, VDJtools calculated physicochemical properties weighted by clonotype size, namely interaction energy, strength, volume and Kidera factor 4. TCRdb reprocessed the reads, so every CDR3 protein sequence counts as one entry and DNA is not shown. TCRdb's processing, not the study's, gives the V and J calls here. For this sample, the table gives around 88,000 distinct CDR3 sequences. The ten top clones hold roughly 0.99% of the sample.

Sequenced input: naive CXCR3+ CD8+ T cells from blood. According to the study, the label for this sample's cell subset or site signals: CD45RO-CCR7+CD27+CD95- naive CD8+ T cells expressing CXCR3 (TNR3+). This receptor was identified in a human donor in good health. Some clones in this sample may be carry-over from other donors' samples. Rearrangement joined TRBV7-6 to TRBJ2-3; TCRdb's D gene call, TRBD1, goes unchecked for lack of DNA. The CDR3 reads CASSLVGGPPDTQYF. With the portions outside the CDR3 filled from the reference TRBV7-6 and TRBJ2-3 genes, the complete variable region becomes GAGVSQSPRYKVTKRGQDVALRCDPISGHVSLYWYRQALGQGPEFLTYFNYEAQQDKSGLPNDRFSAERPEGSISTLTIQRTEQRDSAMYRCASSLVGGPPDTQYFGPGTRLTVL.